This T cell receptor beta chain was observed in a study of blood T cell repertoires in COVID-19. Study information: Samples came from the United States, Italy and Spain, spanning acute and convalescent COVID-19. T cells, B-cell-depleted T cells, or PBMCs supplied cDNA or gDNA.

The sample holds many counts of this clone. Per the original methods: Researchers report that nucleated cell counts were estimated from reference gene primer amplification. Here immunoSEQ multiplex PCR was the method, and the copy in TCRdb shows in-frame clones only, minus some. The V and J calls and clone size come from that table; D and trimming were worked out from the DNA. The data hold a few hundred thousand clones, with more than 70% observed a single time. Losses at the gene ends were 4 bases for V and 4 bases for J; bases not matched to a gene: 7. The germline gives CDR1 SGHKS, CDR2 YYEKEE (reference sequence). The CDR3 consists of 15 residues.

The specimen sequenced was peripheral blood. The rearrangement uses TRBV5-5 and TRBJ1-5; 8 nucleotides match TRBD1. The clonotype originates from a woman younger than 30 with acute or convalescent COVID-19. The CDR3 nucleotides are TGTGCCAGCAGCCATTTGGACAGGGCAAATCAGCCCCAGCATTTT. Its translation is CASSHLDRANQPQHF.